The 24 T cell receptor beta chains below come from one sample, sequenced in a study of shared clonotypes between healthy human individuals. Sequencing was performed with immunoSEQ multiplex PCR; in TCRdb, only in-frame clones are kept and a portion is missing. This sample has 2.3 million or so clones, with about 92% found just once. Input material: naive CD4+ T cells from PBMCs. The subset was: CD45RA+ positively selected. The source of these receptors is a man between 18 and 29 years old in good health. Some clones in this sample may be carry-over from other donors' samples.

The chain uses TRBV2 and TRBJ2-1, with D perhaps matching TRBD2 (6 bases). Germline-derived CDR1 and CDR2 are SNHLY and FYNNEI. V was shortened by 6 bases and J by 1 base, with 7 bases between the two germline ends. The CDR3 length is 13 residues. CDR3 protein: CASRDYSYNEQFF. The CDR3 nucleotides are TGTGCCAGCAGGGACTATTCCTACAATGAGCAGTTCTTC.

The CDR3 DNA sequence: TGTGCCAGCAGTACAGGGCTAGGAAACACCATATATTTT. Protein product: CASSTGLGNTIYF. This sequence joins TRBV6-5 and TRBJ1-3, with D perhaps matching TRBD1 (6 bases). Germline assignment: CDR1 MNHEY and CDR2 SVGAGI. The CDR3 length is 13 residues. V was clipped by 5 bases and J by 4 bases, with 9 bases between them.

The chain has TRBV28 and TRBJ2-1; TRBD2 matches at 8 bases. This CDR3 is 16 amino acids long. V was clipped by 4 bases and J by 4 bases; unmatched bases: 9. Germline CDR1 MDHEN, CDR2 SYDVKM. The CDR3 loop is CASSSPGLGEYNEQFF. In DNA, the CDR3 is TGTGCCAGCAGTTCACCGGGACTAGGGGAGTACAATGAGCAGTTCTTC.

V gene TRBV5-6 combines with J gene TRBJ2-3; perhaps TRBD1 as D (5 bases). The germline V gene has CDR1 SGHDT and CDR2 YYEEEE. The CDR3 runs 15 residues. V lost 1 base, J lost 1 base, and 10 bases lay in between. This CDR3 is CASSLFVGGTDTQYF. Written as DNA, the CDR3 is TGTGCCAGCAGCTTGTTTGTAGGGGGCACAGATACGCAGTATTTT. The full variable domain, with the rest looked up from reference TRBV5-6 and TRBJ2-3, is DAGVTQSPTHLIKTRGQQVTLRCSPKSGHDTVSWYQQALGQGPQFIFQYYEEEERQRGNFPDRFSGHQFPNYSSELNVNALLLGDSALYLCASSLFVGGTDTQYFGPGTRLTVL.

About this clone: Compared with germline, one end of the junction differs, possibly owing to a read error. Other DNA sequences in this specimen translate into the identical CDR3. The CDR3 sequence: CASSLAGGINEQFF. The CDR3 DNA reads TGTGCCAGCAGCCTAGCGGGAGGGATAAATGAGCAGTTCTTC. V and J are TRBV7-2 and TRBJ2-1; 12 bases line up with TRBD2. This CDR3 has 14 residues. Per germline, CDR1 SGHTA and CDR2 FQGNSA.

This chain joins TRBV28 and TRBJ2-1, with unresolved D. Trimming pared 2 bases from V and 10 bases from J, leaving 6 bases between. The CDR3 length is 11 residues. Germline V CDR1 and CDR2: MDHEN, SYDVKM. The CDR3 nucleotides are TGTGCCAGCAGTTTAATCTGGGAGCAGTTCTTC. Encoded protein: CASSLIWEQFF.

V is TRBV11-2 and J is TRBJ2-5; D is perhaps TRBD1 or TRBD2 (5 bases each). V dropped 7 bases and J dropped 5 bases, with 17 bases sitting between them. Germline-derived CDR1 and CDR2 are SGHAT and FQNNGV. The CDR3 runs 14 residues. CDR3 amino acids: CASNGWGKWETQYF. CDR3 coding DNA: TGTGCCAGCAATGGATGGGGGAAGTGGGAGACCCAGTACTTC.

The chain has TRBV25-1 and TRBJ2-7, with unresolved D. In germline, CDR1 is MGHDK, CDR2 SYGVNS. V shed 0 bases and J shed 3 bases, with 9 bases lying between them. CDR3 length: 14 amino acids. CDR3: CASSEYGGLYEQYF. CDR3 bases: TGTGCCAGCAGTGAATATGGTGGGCTCTACGAGCAGTACTTC.

The chain couples TRBV28 to TRBJ1-5; 11 bases line up with TRBD1. Trimming took 3 bases from V and 6 from J; bases not matched to a gene: 7. This CDR3 region has 16 residues. Germline CDR1 reads MDHEN; CDR2 reads SYDVKM. CDR3 DNA sequence: TGTGCCAGCAGTTTCATAGTCGGGACAGGGGGTCAGCCCCAGCATTTT. Amino acid sequence: CASSFIVGTGGQPQHF.

This clone was recorded once. This chain links TRBV5-1 with TRBJ2-5; D might be TRBD2 (5 bases). V was trimmed by 3 bases and J by 1 base, leaving 28 bases between them. The V gene's germline CDR1 is SGHRS and CDR2 YFSETQ. This CDR3 is built from 20 residues. The CDR3 spells CASSSFTPLRVAGLQETQYF. CDR3 nucleotides: TGCGCCAGCAGCTCATTCACCCCCCTCCGGGTGGCAGGACTCCAAGAGACCCAGTACTTC.

This rearrangement joins TRBV7-3 to TRBJ2-5, with D possibly called TRBD1 or TRBD2 (5 bases each). Germline V CDR1 and CDR2: SGHTA, FQGTGA. The germline V and J ends were trimmed by 5 bases and 4 bases, with 14 bases remaining between them. The CDR3 runs 14 residues. CDR3 nucleotides: TGTGCCAGCAGCCTGGGACCGCCCGGAGAGACCCAGTACTTC. Encoded protein: CASSLGPPGETQYF. The full variable domain, in which reference TRBV7-3 and TRBJ2-5 provide the parts outside the CDR3, is GAGVSQTPSNKVTEKGKYVELRCDPISGHTALYWYRQSLGQGPEFLIYFQGTGAADDSGLPNDRFFAVRPEGSVSTLKIQRTERGDSAVYLCASSLGPPGETQYFGPGTRLLVL.

CDR3 residues: CASSLGAGRPEQFF. The CDR3 region has the DNA TGTGCCAGCAGCTTAGGGGCGGGTCGCCCGGAGCAGTTCTTC. V usage is TRBV28 and J usage is TRBJ2-1, with D possibly being TRBD1 or TRBD2 (5 bases each). The ends were cut back, 6 bases at V and 10 bases at J, with 19 bases in the middle. This CDR3 comprises 14 residues. Germline loops: CDR1 MDHEN, CDR2 SYDVKM.

The V and J genes are TRBV19 and TRBJ1-1, with D maybe TRBD1 (6 bases). CDR1 is LNHDA, CDR2 SQIVND, per germline (reference sequence). V was trimmed by 6 bases and J by 3 bases, leaving 20 bases between them. This CDR3 contains 16 residues. This chain's CDR3 is CASSKARGRWDTEAFF. CDR3 DNA sequence: TGTGCCAGTAGCAAAGCCAGGGGCCGCTGGGACACTGAAGCTTTCTTT.

This clone was observed a single time. J is TRBJ2-1 and V is TRBV29-1, with TRBD2 identical over 12 bases. CDR3 length equals 13 residues. The germline CDR1 and CDR2 sequences are SQVTM and ANQGSEA. Germline trimming cut 5 bases from V and 9 bases from J; bases unmatched to any gene: 5. CDR3 DNA: TGCAGCGTTAGACTAGCGGGAGTGTCTGAGCAGTTCTTC. Residues: CSVRLAGVSEQFF.

In this sample, this clone turned up a few times. The chain recombines TRBV7-9 with TRBJ1-1; D is undetermined. The V gene lost 0 bases and the J gene lost 11 bases, with 19 bases spanning the gap. This CDR3 has 15 amino acids. Germline assignment: CDR1 SEHNR and CDR2 FQNEAQ (reference sequence). This chain's CDR3 is CASSLASPHPLEAFF. CDR3 coding DNA: TGTGCCAGCAGCTTAGCGTCTCCGCACCCTCTTGAGGCTTTCTTT.

The rearrangement links TRBV5-6 to TRBJ2-5, with a possible D match to TRBD1 (5 bases). Trimming left V 5 bases short and J 4 bases short, with 15 bases between. This CDR3 has 14 amino acids. Germline lookup yields CDR1 SGHDT and CDR2 YYEEEE. CDR3 in DNA: TGTGCCAGCAGTGGGGCCAGGGTTGGAGAGACCCAGTACTTC. It is translated as CASSGARVGETQYF.

This sequence joins TRBV2 and TRBJ2-7, with a possible D match to TRBD2 (6 bases). V dropped 8 bases and J dropped 7 bases, with 12 bases sitting between them. The CDR3 consists of 11 residues. Germline CDR1 SNHLY, CDR2 FYNNEI. The CDR3 DNA sequence: TGTGCCAGCTGGAGGGTCCGGGAGCAGTACTTC. Protein: CASWRVREQYF. Supplemented by reference TRBV2 and TRBJ2-7, the full variable domain reads EPEVTQTPSHQVTQMGQEVILRCVPISNHLYFYWYRQILGQKVEFLVSFYNNEISEKSEIFDDQFSVERPDGSNFTLKIRSTKLEDSAMYFCASWRVREQYFGPGTRLTVT.

The chain carries TRBV5-4 and TRBJ2-2; maybe TRBD2 (5 bases). With 4 bases removed from V and 5 bases from J, the gap between germline ends came to 12 bases. CDR1 and CDR2 from the germline V gene are SGHNT and YYREEE (reference sequence). The length of the CDR3 is 14 residues. The CDR3 coding sequence is TGTGCCAGCAGCCAGTCGGGAACGACCGGGGAGCTGTTTTTT. It is translated as CASSQSGTTGELFF.

A remark on this clone: Other DNA sequences in the sample encode the same CDR3. V usage is TRBV9 and J usage is TRBJ1-1, with D possibly TRBD1 on 5 matching bases. This CDR3 is built from 14 residues. Trimming stripped 0 bases from V and 4 bases from J, with 10 bases between. Per germline, CDR1 SGDLS and CDR2 YYNGEE. The CDR3 reads CASSVGGRGTEAFF. In DNA, the CDR3 is TGTGCCAGCAGCGTAGGGGGGAGGGGCACTGAAGCTTTCTTT. The full variable domain, rest sourced from reference TRBV9 and TRBJ1-1, is DSGVTQTPKHLITATGQRVTLRCSPRSGDLSVYWYQQSLDQGLQFLIQYYNGEERAKGNILERFSAQQFPDLHSELNLSSLELGDSALYFCASSVGGRGTEAFFGQGTRLTVV.

To note about this clone: This CDR3 is also generated by other DNA sequences in the sample. CDR3: CASSIISGSYEQYF. The DNA for the CDR3 is TGTGCCAGTAGTATAATTAGCGGTTCCTACGAGCAGTACTTC. The gene calls are TRBV19 and TRBJ2-7, with D maybe TRBD2 (6 bases). Germline CDR1 and CDR2: LNHDA and SQIVND (reference sequence). V gave up 2 bases and J gave up 1 base, with 9 bases separating them. The CDR3 is made up of 14 amino acids.

The J gene is TRBJ1-4, the V gene TRBV7-9; 7 bases fit TRBD1. V dropped 5 bases and J dropped 0; count of bases not matched to a gene: 3. Looked up from germline, CDR1 is SEHNR and CDR2 is FQNEAQ (reference sequence). CDR3 length equals 15 residues. The CDR3 spells CASSPGQATNEKLFF. The CDR3 region has the DNA TGTGCCAGCAGCCCCGGACAGGCAACTAATGAAAAACTGTTTTTT.

The rearrangement uses TRBV5-5 and TRBJ1-4, with 9 bases matching TRBD1. CDR3 length equals 15 residues. CDR1 is SGHKS, CDR2 YYEKEE, per germline (reference sequence). The trim removed 4 bases at V and 8 bases at J, leaving 9 bases unmatched. Here the CDR3 DNA reads TGTGCCAGCAGCCTCTTCACAGGGGGCGGAGAAAAACTGTTTTTT. Protein: CASSLFTGGGEKLFF.

The rearrangement joins TRBV7-2 to TRBJ2-1; 11 bases line up with TRBD1. This CDR3 spans 15 amino acids. The V and J ends lost 5 bases and 8 bases, in that order; junction bases with no gene match: 8. Germline V gene sequence: CDR1 SGHTA, CDR2 FQGNSA. The CDR3 sequence is CASSPGQGVFYEQFF. The CDR3, as DNA: TGTGCCAGCAGCCCGGGACAGGGGGTCTTCTATGAGCAGTTCTTC.

The chain carries TRBV6-1 and TRBJ2-7, with a tentative D call TRBD2 (6 bases). The CDR3 totals 14 residues. The V end was cut by 8 bases, the J end by 2 bases, with 16 bases between. From germline, CDR1 is MNHNS and CDR2 SASEGT. The CDR3 region has the DNA TGTGCCAGCTCGGGAGCTCACGGCCCCTACGAGCAGTACTTC. Translated: CASSGAHGPYEQYF.